The 28 T cell receptor beta chains below come from one sample, sequenced in a study of cytomegalovirus exposure and HLA in healthy donors. Use of 60 Vbeta and 13 Jbeta primers characterized the PCR. Clones were sequenced by immunoSEQ multiplex PCR, and TCRdb holds only the in-frame ones, with some missing. The sample yields fewer than 200,000 clones, 75% seen once. Sequencing was carried out using PBMCs. The receptors shown here come from a woman aged 45 to 65 in good health and CMV-seropositive.

This clone was counted at least ten times. The chain carries TRBV5-1 and TRBJ2-1; 9 bases map to TRBD1. CDR3 length: 14 amino acids. Germline-derived CDR1 and CDR2 are SGHRS and YFSETQ. Trimming cost V 1 base and J 6 bases; bases outside gene matches: 2. The CDR3 sequence: CASSLRTGVNEQFF. CDR3 coding DNA: TGCGCCAGCAGCTTGCGGACAGGGGTCAATGAGCAGTTCTTC.

The chain employs TRBV7-9 and TRBJ1-3; no clear D gene. There are 17 residues in the CDR3. The V end was cut by 5 bases, the J end by 0 bases, with 17 bases between. CDR1 is SEHNR, CDR2 FQNEAQ, per germline (reference sequence). The CDR3 here is CASSQPPPKSSGNTIYF. The CDR3 coding sequence is TGTGCCAGCAGCCAACCGCCTCCGAAGAGCTCTGGAAACACCATATATTTT.

This clone showed up just a few times. The rearrangement joins TRBV9 to TRBJ2-5; D perhaps matches TRBD1 (6 bases). The CDR3 spans 16 residues. V dropped 4 bases and J dropped 5 bases, with 21 bases sitting between them. From germline, CDR1 is SGDLS and CDR2 YYNGEE. The CDR3 is CASSPHPDSLRETQYF. DNA of the CDR3: TGTGCCAGCAGCCCCCACCCGGACAGCCTGAGGGAGACCCAGTACTTC.

The chain carries TRBV5-6 and TRBJ2-7, with TRBD1 as a possible D gene (5 bases). Germline values: CDR1 SGHDT, CDR2 YYEEEE. V was cut by 0 bases and J by 2 bases, with 9 bases left in between. CDR3 length: 14 amino acids. CDR3 DNA sequence: TGTGCCAGCAGCTTGGATGCAGGGACCTACGAGCAGTACTTC. Residues: CASSLDAGTYEQYF. Full variable domain (remainder filled in from reference TRBV5-6 and TRBJ2-7): DAGVTQSPTHLIKTRGQQVTLRCSPKSGHDTVSWYQQALGQGPQFIFQYYEEEERQRGNFPDRFSGHQFPNYSSELNVNALLLGDSALYLCASSLDAGTYEQYFGPGTRLTVT.

The genes are TRBV7-9 and TRBJ1-1; 7 bases match TRBD1. The germline gives CDR1 SEHNR, CDR2 FQNEAQ (reference sequence). V was pared by 6 bases and J by 2 bases, with 9 bases of the junction left unmatched. This CDR3 region has 15 residues. CDR3 sequence (DNA): TGTGCCAGCAGTTTAACGGGACAGTTTAACACTGAAGCTTTCTTT. Its protein is CASSLTGQFNTEAFF.

The V gene is TRBV9, the J gene TRBJ1-3, with TRBD1 matching 7 bases. CDR1 and CDR2 from the germline V gene are SGDLS and YYNGEE. The V and J ends lost 0 bases and 11 bases, in that order; junction bases with no gene match: 8. The CDR3 is 14 residues long. CDR3 in DNA: TGTGCCAGCAGCGTAGGACAGGGAGACGGCGCCATATATTTT. It yields the protein CASSVGQGDGAIYF.

The J gene is TRBJ2-1, the V gene TRBV18; weak D call: TRBD1 (6 bases). This CDR3 comprises 16 residues. Trimming left V 3 bases short and J 2 bases short, with 14 bases between. Germline V gene sequence: CDR1 KGHSH, CDR2 LQKENI. CDR3 nucleotide sequence: TGTGCCAGCTCACCGACGGGACAACGAACCTACAATGAGCAGTTCTTC. This codes for CASSPTGQRTYNEQFF.

The chain joins TRBV7-3 to TRBJ1-1, with D perhaps matching TRBD1 (6 bases). V gave up 2 bases and J gave up 3 bases, with 7 bases separating them. CDR1 and CDR2 from the germline V gene are SGHTA and FQGTGA. CDR3 length: 13 residues. The CDR3 reads CASSLAGDTEAFF. The CDR3 bases are TGTGCCAGCAGCTTAGCAGGGGACACTGAAGCTTTCTTT. Full variable domain (rest looked up from reference TRBV7-3 and TRBJ1-1): GAGVSQTPSNKVTEKGKYVELRCDPISGHTALYWYRQSLGQGPEFLIYFQGTGAADDSGLPNDRFFAVRPEGSVSTLKIQRTERGDSAVYLCASSLAGDTEAFFGQGTRLTVV.

This rearrangement joins TRBV5-1 to TRBJ1-6; TRBD1 aligns across 9 bases. CDR1 is SGHRS and CDR2 is YFSETQ in the germline V gene. The CDR3 length is 15 residues. The junction had 8 bases not matched to a gene; V was cut back by 4 bases and J by 9 bases. The CDR3 sequence: CASSPGQGRISPLHF. As DNA, the CDR3 is TGCGCCAGCAGCCCCGGACAGGGGAGAATTTCACCCCTCCACTTT.

V is TRBV5-6 and J is TRBJ2-5; 9 bases are shared with TRBD1. The last part of the DNA fits TRBJ2-7 better; the J call may be wrong. Germline CDR1 is SGHDT and CDR2 is YYEEEE. This CDR3 spans 13 amino acids. CDR3 sequence reads: CASSYTGGSEQYF. For the CDR3, the DNA is TGTGCCAGCAGTTATACAGGGGGCAGCGAGCAGTACTTC.

This chain joins TRBV7-7 and TRBJ2-1, with 8 bases fitting TRBD2. V trimming: 5 bases; J trimming: 0 bases; junction bases outside the gene matches: 3. The germline gives CDR1 SSHAT, CDR2 FNYEAQ (reference sequence). The CDR3 spans 15 residues. The CDR3 sequence: CASSQSGGSYNEQFF. In DNA, the CDR3 is TGTGCCAGCAGCCAGAGCGGGGGCTCCTACAATGAGCAGTTCTTC.

On this clone: This likely reflects a read error, since a far larger clone is one base away. The V and J genes are TRBV2 and TRBJ1-1; D unresolved. Trimming stripped 6 bases from V and 7 bases from J, with 9 bases between. The germline V gene encodes CDR1 SNHLY and CDR2 FYNNEI. The CDR3 contains 11 residues. The CDR3 sequence is CASSDDIEAFF. CDR3 in DNA: TGTGCCAGCAGCGACGACATTGAAGCTTTCTTT.

The chain joins TRBV27 to TRBJ2-5; 7 nucleotides match TRBD1. With the DNA end fitting TRBJ2-7 better, the J assignment may be wrong. The CDR3 runs to 15 residues. CDR1 is MNHEY, CDR2 SMNVEV, per germline (reference sequence). CDR3 loop: CASSLGQVRGHEQYF. CDR3 DNA sequence: TGTGCCAGCAGTCTCGGACAGGTTAGGGGCCACGAGCAGTACTTC.

The V call is TRBV4-1, the J call TRBJ1-2; D is perhaps TRBD1 (6 bases). The V gene lost 3 bases and the J gene lost 5 bases, with 19 bases spanning the gap. CDR1 MGHRA and CDR2 YSYEKL come from the germline V gene. The CDR3 is made up of 16 amino acids. CDR3 sequence reads: CASSQDSSRTAYGYTF. Written as DNA, the CDR3 is TGCGCCAGCAGCCAGGATTCGTCTAGGACAGCTTATGGCTACACCTTC.

On this clone itself: Distinct nucleotide sequences in the sample also encode this CDR3. The chain recombines TRBV5-1 with TRBJ1-4; 8 bases fit TRBD1. Germline V gene sequence: CDR1 SGHRS, CDR2 YFSETQ. The V and J ends lost 4 bases and 8 bases, in that order; junction bases with no gene match: 10. The CDR3 totals 15 residues. Written as DNA, the CDR3 is TGCGCCAGCAGCCTTACCGGGACAGGCGGGGAAAAACTGTTTTTT. Translating gives CASSLTGTGGEKLFF.

The chain combines TRBV18 with TRBJ1-1; D remains unclear. Germline V gene sequence: CDR1 KGHSH, CDR2 LQKENI. V was trimmed by 2 bases and J by 5 bases, leaving 9 bases between them. The CDR3 covers 13 residues. CDR3 amino acids: CASSPGPATEAFF. The CDR3, as DNA: TGTGCCAGCTCACCAGGGCCGGCGACTGAAGCTTTCTTT. The variable domain in full, completed from reference TRBV18 and TRBJ1-1, reads NAGVMQNPRHLVRRRGQEARLRCSPMKGHSHVYWYRQLPEEGLKFMVYLQKENIIDESGMPKERFSAEFPKEGPSILRIQQVVRGDSAAYFCASSPGPATEAFFGQGTRLTVV.

This chain links TRBV9 with TRBJ2-7, with no clear D. The germline V gene has CDR1 SGDLS and CDR2 YYNGEE. The CDR3 runs to 10 residues. The germline V and J ends were trimmed by 7 bases and 4 bases, with 6 bases remaining between them. CDR3 sequence: CASDMYEQYF. DNA for the CDR3: TGTGCCAGCGACATGTACGAGCAGTACTTC.

The chain employs TRBV2 and TRBJ1-1; D possibly corresponds to TRBD1 (6 bases). Per the germline V gene, CDR1 is SNHLY and CDR2 is FYNNEI. The CDR3 loop spans 13 amino acids. Trimming took 8 bases from V and 0 from J, leaving 10 bases between them. CDR3 coding DNA: TGTGCCAGCCGGACAGAAGTGAACACTGAAGCTTTCTTT. This gives the protein CASRTEVNTEAFF.

The chain employs TRBV5-1 and TRBJ1-2, with D hard to call. The length of the CDR3 is 14 residues. The V end was cut by 0 bases, the J end by 2 bases, with 8 bases between. Germline-derived CDR1 and CDR2 are SGHRS and YFSETQ. CDR3 nucleotide sequence: TGCGCCAGCAGCTTGGATCCTACCAACTATGGCTACACCTTC. Protein product: CASSLDPTNYGYTF.

This clone showed up just once. The rearrangement joins TRBV6-1 to TRBJ1-2; 12 bases are shared with TRBD1. The CDR3 runs 14 residues. CDR1 and CDR2 (germline): MNHNS, SASEGT. J gave up 5 bases and V 7 bases, and 5 bases lay outside the gene matches. The CDR3 sequence: CASNPGQGAYGYTF. CDR3 bases: TGTGCCAGCAATCCGGGACAGGGGGCTTATGGCTACACCTTC.

This sequence joins TRBV5-4 and TRBJ1-6; D gene uncertain. The CDR3 is 15 residues long. CDR1 is SGHNT and CDR2 is YYREEE in the germline V gene (reference sequence). V shed 0 bases and J shed 8 bases, with 12 bases lying between them. In DNA form, the CDR3 reads TGTGCCAGCAGCTTGGGAGGCTTAAGGCATTCACCCCTCCACTTT. Residues: CASSLGGLRHSPLHF.

The chain couples TRBV5-1 to TRBJ2-5; TRBD1 matches 9 bases. CDR1 is SGHRS and CDR2 is YFSETQ in the germline V gene. There are 14 residues in the CDR3. Trimming took 6 bases from V and 2 from J; bases not matched to a gene: 5. The CDR3 is CASKPGTGQETQYF. The DNA for the CDR3 is TGCGCCAGCAAACCCGGGACAGGGCAAGAGACCCAGTACTTC.

This clone has only one observation. V is TRBV6-1 and J is TRBJ1-5, with a weak D call TRBD1 (6 bases). Germline CDR1 reads MNHNS; CDR2 reads SASEGT. Trimming removed 9 bases at V and 1 base at J, with 13 bases between. The CDR3 length is 14 residues. CDR3 nucleotide sequence: TGTGCCAGTCGAGACAGGACCAGCAATCAGCCCCAGCATTTT. This translates into CASRDRTSNQPQHF.

The chain combines TRBV7-9 with TRBJ2-7, with TRBD2 as a possible D gene (5 bases). CDR1 is SEHNR, CDR2 FQNEAQ, per germline (reference sequence). V lost 0 bases to trimming and J lost 3 bases, with 9 bases between them. The CDR3 runs to 14 residues. The CDR3 DNA follows: TGTGCCAGCAGCTTAGCCCGGACTGACTACGAGCAGTACTTC. It translates to CASSLARTDYEQYF.

Points on this clone: A junction end diverges from the germline sequence, so it may reflect a read error. The same CDR3 also results from other DNA sequences found in this sample. This sequence joins TRBV5-6 and TRBJ1-2; the D gene is possibly TRBD1 (6 bases). The CDR3 contains 15 residues. Germline loops: CDR1 SGHDT, CDR2 YYEEEE. CDR3 coding DNA: TGTGCCAGCAGCCATGGGACACGTGCTAACTATGGCTACACCTTT. Protein sequence: CASSHGTRANYGYTF.

This clone was picked up a small number of times. The J gene is TRBJ2-5, the V gene TRBV5-6, with TRBD2 matching 7 bases. The junction had 8 bases not matched to a gene; V was cut back by 5 bases and J by 4 bases. The CDR3 runs to 14 residues. Germline CDR1 is SGHDT and CDR2 is YYEEEE. As DNA, the CDR3 is TGTGCCAGCAGGCGTGCGGGGGATTCAGAGACCCAGTACTTC. Amino acids: CASRRAGDSETQYF.

V gene TRBV30 combines with J gene TRBJ1-5; 8 nucleotides line up with TRBD1. CDR3 size: 14 residues. Germline V CDR1 and CDR2: GTSNPN, SVGIG (reference sequence). The trim removed 5 bases at V and 4 bases at J, leaving 7 bases unmatched. CDR3 in amino acids: CAWGQGLSNQPQHF. The CDR3 nucleotides are TGTGCCTGGGGACAGGGTTTGTCGAATCAGCCCCAGCATTTT.

The chain recombines TRBV13 with TRBJ1-1; TRBD1 matches 10 bases. After removal of 5 bases from V and 4 bases from J, the junction contained 7 bases not matched to a gene. Germline CDR1 is PRHDT and CDR2 is FYEKMQ (reference sequence). The CDR3 extends over 15 amino acids. The CDR3, as DNA: TGTGCCAGCAGCACGACAGGGGGCGTGGGCACTGAAGCTTTCTTT. Translating it yields CASSTTGGVGTEAFF.